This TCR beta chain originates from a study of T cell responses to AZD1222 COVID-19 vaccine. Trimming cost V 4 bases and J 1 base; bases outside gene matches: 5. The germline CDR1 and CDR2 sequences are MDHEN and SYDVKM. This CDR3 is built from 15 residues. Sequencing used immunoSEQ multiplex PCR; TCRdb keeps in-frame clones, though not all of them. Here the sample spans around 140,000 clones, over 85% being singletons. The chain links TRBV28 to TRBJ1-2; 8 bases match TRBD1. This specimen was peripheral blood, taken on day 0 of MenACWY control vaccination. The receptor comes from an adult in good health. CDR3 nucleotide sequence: TGTGCCAGCAGTTACCCCGGGACAGGTAACTATGGCTACACCTTC. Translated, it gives CASSYPGTGNYGYTF.